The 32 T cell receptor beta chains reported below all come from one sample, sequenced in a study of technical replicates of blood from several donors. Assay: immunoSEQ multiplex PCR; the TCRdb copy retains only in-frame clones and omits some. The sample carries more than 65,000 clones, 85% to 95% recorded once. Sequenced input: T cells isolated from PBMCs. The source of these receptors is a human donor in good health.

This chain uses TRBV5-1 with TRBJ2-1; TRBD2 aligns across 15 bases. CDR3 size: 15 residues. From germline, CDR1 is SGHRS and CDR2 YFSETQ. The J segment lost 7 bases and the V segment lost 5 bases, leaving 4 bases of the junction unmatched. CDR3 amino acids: CASRGTSGRFNEQFF. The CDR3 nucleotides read TGCGCCAGCAGAGGGACTAGCGGGAGGTTTAATGAGCAGTTCTTC.

This CDR3 is CASSLVAGYEQYF. The DNA for the CDR3 is TGTGCCAGCAGCTTGGTGGCGGGCTACGAGCAGTACTTC. The chain links TRBV5-6 to TRBJ2-7, with a tentative D call TRBD2 (5 bases). Germline V gives CDR1 SGHDT, CDR2 YYEEEE. V was shortened by 0 bases and J by 3 bases, with 7 bases between the two germline ends. The CDR3 has 13 residues.

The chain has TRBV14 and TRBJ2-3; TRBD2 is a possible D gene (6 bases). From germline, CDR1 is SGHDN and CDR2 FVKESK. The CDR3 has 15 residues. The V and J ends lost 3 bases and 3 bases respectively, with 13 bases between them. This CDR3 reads CASSQYLGGTDTQYF. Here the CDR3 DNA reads TGTGCCAGCAGCCAGTACCTTGGAGGGACAGATACGCAGTATTTT.

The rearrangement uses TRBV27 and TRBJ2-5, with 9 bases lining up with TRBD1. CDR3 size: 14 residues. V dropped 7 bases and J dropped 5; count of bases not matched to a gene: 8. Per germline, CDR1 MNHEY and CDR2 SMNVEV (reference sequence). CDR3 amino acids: CASTFTGGLETQYF. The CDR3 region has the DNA TGTGCCAGCACTTTTACAGGGGGCCTGGAGACCCAGTACTTC.

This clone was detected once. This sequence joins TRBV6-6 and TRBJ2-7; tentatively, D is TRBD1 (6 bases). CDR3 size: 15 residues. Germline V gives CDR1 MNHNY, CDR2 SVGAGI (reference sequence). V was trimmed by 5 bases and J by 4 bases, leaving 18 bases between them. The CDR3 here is CASSITSGTPYEQYF. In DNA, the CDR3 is TGTGCCAGCAGTATTACATCCGGGACACCATACGAGCAGTACTTC.

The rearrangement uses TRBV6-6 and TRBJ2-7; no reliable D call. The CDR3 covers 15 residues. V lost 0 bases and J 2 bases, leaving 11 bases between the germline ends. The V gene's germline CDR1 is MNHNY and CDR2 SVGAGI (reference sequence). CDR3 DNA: TGTGCCAGCAGTTACTCGTCCCACCAGGCCTACGAGCAGTACTTC. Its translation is CASSYSSHQAYEQYF.

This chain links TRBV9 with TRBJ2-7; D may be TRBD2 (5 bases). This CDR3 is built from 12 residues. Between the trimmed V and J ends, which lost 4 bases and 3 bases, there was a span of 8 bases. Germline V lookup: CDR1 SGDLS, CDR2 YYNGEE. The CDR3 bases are TGTGCCAGCAGCTCCCGGGACTACGAGCAGTACTTC. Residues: CASSSRDYEQYF.

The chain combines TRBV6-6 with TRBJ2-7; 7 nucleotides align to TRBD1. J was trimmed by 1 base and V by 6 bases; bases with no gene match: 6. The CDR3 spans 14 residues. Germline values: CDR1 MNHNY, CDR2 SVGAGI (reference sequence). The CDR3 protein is CASRNRDSSYEQYF. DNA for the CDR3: TGTGCCAGCAGGAACCGGGACAGTTCCTACGAGCAGTACTTC.

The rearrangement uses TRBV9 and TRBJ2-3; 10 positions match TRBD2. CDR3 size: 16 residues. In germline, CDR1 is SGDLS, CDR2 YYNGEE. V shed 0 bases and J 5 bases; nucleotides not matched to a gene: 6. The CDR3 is CASSVEAGGLVDTQYF. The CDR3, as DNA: TGTGCCAGCAGCGTAGAAGCGGGAGGGCTTGTAGATACGCAGTATTTT. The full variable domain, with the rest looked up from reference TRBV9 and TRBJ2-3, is DSGVTQTPKHLITATGQRVTLRCSPRSGDLSVYWYQQSLDQGLQFLIQYYNGEERAKGNILERFSAQQFPDLHSELNLSSLELGDSALYFCASSVEAGGLVDTQYFGPGTRLTVL.

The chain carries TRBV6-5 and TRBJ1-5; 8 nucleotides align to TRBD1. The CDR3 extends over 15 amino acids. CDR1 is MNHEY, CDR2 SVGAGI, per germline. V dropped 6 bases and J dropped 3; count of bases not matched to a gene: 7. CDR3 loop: CASRLGQGSNQPQHF. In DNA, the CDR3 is TGTGCCAGCAGGTTAGGACAGGGCTCCAATCAGCCCCAGCATTTT.

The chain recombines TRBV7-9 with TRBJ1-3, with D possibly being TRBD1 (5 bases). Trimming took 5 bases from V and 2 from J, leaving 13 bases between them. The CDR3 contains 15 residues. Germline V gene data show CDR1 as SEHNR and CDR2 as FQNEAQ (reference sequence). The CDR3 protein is CASSPLTETGNTIYF. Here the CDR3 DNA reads TGTGCCAGCAGCCCCCTGACAGAGACTGGAAACACCATATATTTT.

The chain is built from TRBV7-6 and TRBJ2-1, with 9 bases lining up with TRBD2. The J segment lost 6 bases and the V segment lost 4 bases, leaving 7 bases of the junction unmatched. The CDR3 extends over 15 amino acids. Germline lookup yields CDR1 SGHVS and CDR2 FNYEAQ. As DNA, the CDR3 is TGTGCCAGCAGCTCTGTGGGACTAGCTGGCAATGAGCAGTTCTTC. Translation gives CASSSVGLAGNEQFF.

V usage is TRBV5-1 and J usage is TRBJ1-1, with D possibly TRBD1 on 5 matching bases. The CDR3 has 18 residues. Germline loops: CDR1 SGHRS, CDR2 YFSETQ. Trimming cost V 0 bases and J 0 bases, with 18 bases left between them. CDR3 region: CASSLARGGTYMNTEAFF. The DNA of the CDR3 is TGCGCCAGCAGCTTGGCCCGAGGCGGGACGTACATGAACACTGAAGCTTTCTTT. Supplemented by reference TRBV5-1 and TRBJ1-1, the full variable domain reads KAGVTQTPRYLIKTRGQQVTLSCSPISGHRSVSWYQQTPGQGLQFLFEYFSETQRNKGNFPGRFSGRQFSNSRSEMNVSTLELGDSALYLCASSLARGGTYMNTEAFFGQGTRLTVV.

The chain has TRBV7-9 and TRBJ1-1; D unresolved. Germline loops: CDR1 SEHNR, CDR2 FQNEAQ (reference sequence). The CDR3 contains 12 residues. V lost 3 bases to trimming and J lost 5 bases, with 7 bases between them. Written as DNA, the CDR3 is TGTGCCAGCAGCTTTACGGGTACTGAAGCTTTCTTT. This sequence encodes CASSFTGTEAFF.

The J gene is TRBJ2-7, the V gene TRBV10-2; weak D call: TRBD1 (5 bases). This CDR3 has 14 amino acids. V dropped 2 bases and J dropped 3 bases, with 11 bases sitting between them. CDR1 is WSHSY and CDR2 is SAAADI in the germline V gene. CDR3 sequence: CASSEQNRRYEQYF. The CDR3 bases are TGCGCCAGCAGTGAGCAGAACAGGCGCTACGAGCAGTACTTC.

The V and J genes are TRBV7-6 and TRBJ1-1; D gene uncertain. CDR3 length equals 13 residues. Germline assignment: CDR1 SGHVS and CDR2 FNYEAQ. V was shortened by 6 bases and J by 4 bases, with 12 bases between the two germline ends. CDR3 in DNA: TGTGCCAGCAGTACAGAGATCGGCACTGAAGCTTTCTTT. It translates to CASSTEIGTEAFF.

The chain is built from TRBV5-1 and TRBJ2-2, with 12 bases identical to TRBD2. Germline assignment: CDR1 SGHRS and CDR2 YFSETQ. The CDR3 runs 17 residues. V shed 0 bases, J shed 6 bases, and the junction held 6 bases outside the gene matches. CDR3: CASSLVRLAGVPGELFF. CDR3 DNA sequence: TGCGCCAGCAGCTTGGTAAGACTAGCGGGAGTGCCCGGGGAGCTGTTTTTT.

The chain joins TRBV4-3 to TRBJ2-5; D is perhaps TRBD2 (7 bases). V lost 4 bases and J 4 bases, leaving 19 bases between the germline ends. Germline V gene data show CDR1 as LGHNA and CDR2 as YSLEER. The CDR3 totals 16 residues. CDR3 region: CASSLGGGRGGETQYF. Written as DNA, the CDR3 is TGCGCCAGCAGCCTTGGGGGCGGGAGAGGTGGAGAGACCCAGTACTTC.

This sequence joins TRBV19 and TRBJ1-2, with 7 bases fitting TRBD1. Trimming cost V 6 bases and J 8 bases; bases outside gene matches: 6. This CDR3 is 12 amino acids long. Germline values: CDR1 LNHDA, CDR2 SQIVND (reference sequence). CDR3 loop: CASSDRAAGYTF. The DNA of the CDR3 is TGTGCCAGTAGCGACAGGGCGGCAGGCTACACCTTC.

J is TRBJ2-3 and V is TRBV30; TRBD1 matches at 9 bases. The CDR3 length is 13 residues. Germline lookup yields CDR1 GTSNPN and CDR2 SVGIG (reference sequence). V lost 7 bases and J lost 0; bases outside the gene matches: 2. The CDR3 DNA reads TGTGCCTACGGGACAGGGAGCACAGATACGCAGTATTTT. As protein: CAYGTGSTDTQYF.

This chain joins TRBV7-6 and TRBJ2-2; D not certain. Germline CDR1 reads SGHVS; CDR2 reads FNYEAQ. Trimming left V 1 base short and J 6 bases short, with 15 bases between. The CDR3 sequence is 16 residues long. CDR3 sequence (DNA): TGTGCCAGCAGCTTAGATTGGGCACTTACCGCCGGGGAGCTGTTTTTT. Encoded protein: CASSLDWALTAGELFF.

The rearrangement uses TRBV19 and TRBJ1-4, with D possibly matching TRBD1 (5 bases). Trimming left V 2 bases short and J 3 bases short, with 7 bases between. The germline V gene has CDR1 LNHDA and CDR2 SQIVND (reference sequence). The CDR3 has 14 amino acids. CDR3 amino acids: CASSIQGPNEKLFF. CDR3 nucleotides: TGTGCCAGTAGTATACAGGGTCCTAATGAAAAACTGTTTTTT.

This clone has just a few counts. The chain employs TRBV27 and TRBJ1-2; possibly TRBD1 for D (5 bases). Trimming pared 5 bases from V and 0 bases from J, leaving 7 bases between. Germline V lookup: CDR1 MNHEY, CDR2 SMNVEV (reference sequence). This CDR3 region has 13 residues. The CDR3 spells CASSDRANYGYTF. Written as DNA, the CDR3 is TGTGCCAGCAGTGACAGAGCTAACTATGGCTACACCTTC.

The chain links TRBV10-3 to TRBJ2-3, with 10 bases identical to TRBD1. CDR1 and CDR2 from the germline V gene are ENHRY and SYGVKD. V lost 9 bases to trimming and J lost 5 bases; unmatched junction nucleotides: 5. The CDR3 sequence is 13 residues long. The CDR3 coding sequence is TGTGCCATTTGGACAGGGGGATTAGATACGCAGTATTTT. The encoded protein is CAIWTGGLDTQYF.

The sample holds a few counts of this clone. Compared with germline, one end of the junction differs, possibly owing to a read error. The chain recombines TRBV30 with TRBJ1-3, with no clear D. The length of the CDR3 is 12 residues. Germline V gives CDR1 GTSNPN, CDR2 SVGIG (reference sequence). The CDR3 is CAWSVRVERCHF. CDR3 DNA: TGTGCCTGGAGTGTACGGGTGGAACGCTGCCATTTT.

The CDR3 DNA reads TGCAGCGTTGGGACAGGGGGCGGCTACACCTTC. It specifies CSVGTGGGYTF. The V call is TRBV29-1, the J call TRBJ1-2; 11 nucleotides line up with TRBD1. V shed 4 bases and J 8 bases; nucleotides not matched to a gene: 0. The CDR3 is 11 residues long. Germline V lookup: CDR1 SQVTM, CDR2 ANQGSEA.

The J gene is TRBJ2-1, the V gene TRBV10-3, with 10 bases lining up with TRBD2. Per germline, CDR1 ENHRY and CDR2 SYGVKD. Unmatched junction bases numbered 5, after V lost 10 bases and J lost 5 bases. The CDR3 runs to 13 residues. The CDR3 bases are TGTGCCACAACCGGGACTAGCGACAATGAGCAGTTCTTC. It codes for CATTGTSDNEQFF.

In DNA, the CDR3 is TGTGCCAGCACAGGACAACCGTTCTCTGGAAACACCATATATTTT. Its translation: CASTGQPFSGNTIYF. V and J are TRBV6-1 and TRBJ1-3, with D perhaps TRBD1 (5 bases). Trimming left V 7 bases short and J 0 bases short, with 13 bases between. Germline V lookup: CDR1 MNHNS, CDR2 SASEGT. This CDR3 contains 15 residues.

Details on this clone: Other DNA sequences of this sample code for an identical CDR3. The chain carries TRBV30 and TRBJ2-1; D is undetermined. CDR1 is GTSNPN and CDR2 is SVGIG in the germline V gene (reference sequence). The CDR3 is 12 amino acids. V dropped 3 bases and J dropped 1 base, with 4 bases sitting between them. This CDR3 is CAWSPSYNEQFF. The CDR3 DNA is TGTGCCTGGAGCCCATCCTACAATGAGCAGTTCTTC.

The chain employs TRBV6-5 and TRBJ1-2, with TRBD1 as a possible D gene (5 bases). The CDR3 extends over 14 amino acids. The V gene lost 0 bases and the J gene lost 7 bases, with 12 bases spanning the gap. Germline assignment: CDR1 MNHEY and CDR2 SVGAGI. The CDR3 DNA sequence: TGTGCCAGCAGTTACTCGAGGGAGGGGAGTGGCTACACCTTC. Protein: CASSYSREGSGYTF.

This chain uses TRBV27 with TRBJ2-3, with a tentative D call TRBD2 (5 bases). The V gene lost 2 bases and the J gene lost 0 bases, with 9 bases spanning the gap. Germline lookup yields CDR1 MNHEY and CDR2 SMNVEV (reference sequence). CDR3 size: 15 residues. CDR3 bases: TGTGCCAGCAGTTTAGCGGGTCTAAGCACAGATACGCAGTATTTT. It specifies CASSLAGLSTDTQYF.

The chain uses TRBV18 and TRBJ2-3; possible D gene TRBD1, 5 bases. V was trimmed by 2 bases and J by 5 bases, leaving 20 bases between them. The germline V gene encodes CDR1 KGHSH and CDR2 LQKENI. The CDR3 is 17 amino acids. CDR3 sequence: CASSPSLGQGFQDTQYF. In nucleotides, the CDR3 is TGTGCCAGCTCACCATCCTTGGGGCAGGGCTTTCAAGATACGCAGTATTTT. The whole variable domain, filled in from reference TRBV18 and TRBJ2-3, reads NAGVMQNPRHLVRRRGQEARLRCSPMKGHSHVYWYRQLPEEGLKFMVYLQKENIIDESGMPKERFSAEFPKEGPSILRIQQVVRGDSAAYFCASSPSLGQGFQDTQYFGPGTRLTVL.